Described below is a single TCR beta chain sequence and its context. These data are taken from a study of blood T cell repertoires in COVID-19. V was clipped by 6 bases and J by 2 bases; unmatched bases: 2. This CDR3 region has 14 residues. Germline V CDR1 and CDR2: KGHSH, LQKENI. Sequencing was performed with immunoSEQ multiplex PCR; in TCRdb, only in-frame clones are kept and a portion is missing. The table includes a few hundred thousand clones, around 89% detected once. The specimen was peripheral blood. The genes are TRBV18 and TRBJ1-3; TRBD1 agrees at 9 bases. The receptor's source is a woman in her twenties or thirties who had recovered from COVID-19. As DNA, the CDR3 is TGTGCCAGCTCCAGACAGGGGGCTGGAAACACCATATATTTT. As protein: CASSRQGAGNTIYF. The variable domain in full, completed from reference TRBV18 and TRBJ1-3, reads NAGVMQNPRHLVRRRGQEARLRCSPMKGHSHVYWYRQLPEEGLKFMVYLQKENIIDESGMPKERFSAEFPKEGPSILRIQQVVRGDSAAYFCASSRQGAGNTIYFGEGSWLTVV.